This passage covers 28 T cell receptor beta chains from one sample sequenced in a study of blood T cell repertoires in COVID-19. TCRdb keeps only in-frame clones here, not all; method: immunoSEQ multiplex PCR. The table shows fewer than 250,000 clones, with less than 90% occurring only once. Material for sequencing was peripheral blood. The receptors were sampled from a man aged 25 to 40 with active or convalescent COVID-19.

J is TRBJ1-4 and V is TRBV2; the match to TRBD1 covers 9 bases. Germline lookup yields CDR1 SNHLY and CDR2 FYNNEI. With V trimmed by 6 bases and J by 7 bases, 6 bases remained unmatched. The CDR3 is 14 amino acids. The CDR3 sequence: CASRGTGLVEKLFF. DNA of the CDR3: TGTGCCAGCAGAGGGACAGGGCTCGTTGAAAAACTGTTTTTT. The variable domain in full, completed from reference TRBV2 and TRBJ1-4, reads EPEVTQTPSHQVTQMGQEVILRCVPISNHLYFYWYRQILGQKVEFLVSFYNNEISEKSEIFDDQFSVERPDGSNFTLKIRSTKLEDSAMYFCASRGTGLVEKLFFGSGTQLSVL.

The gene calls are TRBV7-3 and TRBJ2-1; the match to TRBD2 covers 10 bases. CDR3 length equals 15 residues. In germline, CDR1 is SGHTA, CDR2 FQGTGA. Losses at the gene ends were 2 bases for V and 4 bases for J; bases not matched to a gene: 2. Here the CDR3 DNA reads TGTGCCAGCAGCTTACTAGCGGGGGAATACAATGAGCAGTTCTTC. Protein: CASSLLAGEYNEQFF. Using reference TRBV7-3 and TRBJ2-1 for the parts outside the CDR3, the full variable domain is GAGVSQTPSNKVTEKGKYVELRCDPISGHTALYWYRQSLGQGPEFLIYFQGTGAADDSGLPNDRFFAVRPEGSVSTLKIQRTERGDSAVYLCASSLLAGEYNEQFFGPGTRLTVL.

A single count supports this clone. DNA of the CDR3: TGTGCCAGCAGCTTAGGCCTAATCAGGGAGCTGTTTTTT. It encodes CASSLGLIRELFF. The V call is TRBV7-2, the J call TRBJ2-2; no reliable D call. The CDR3 loop spans 13 amino acids. V lost 1 base to trimming and J lost 9 bases, with 9 bases between them. CDR1 SGHTA and CDR2 FQGNSA come from the germline V gene.

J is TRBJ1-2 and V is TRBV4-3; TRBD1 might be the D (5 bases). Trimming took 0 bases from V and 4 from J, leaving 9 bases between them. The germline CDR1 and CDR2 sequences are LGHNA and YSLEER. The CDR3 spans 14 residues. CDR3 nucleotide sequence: TGCGCCAGCAGCCAAGAGGGAACAGGCTATGGCTACACCTTC. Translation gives CASSQEGTGYGYTF.

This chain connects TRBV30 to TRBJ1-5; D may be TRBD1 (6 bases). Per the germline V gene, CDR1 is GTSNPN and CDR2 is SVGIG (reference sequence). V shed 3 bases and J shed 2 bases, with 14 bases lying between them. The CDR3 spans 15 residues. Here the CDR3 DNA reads TGTGCCTGGAGGAGTGCAGGGGCGGGCAATCAGCCCCAGCATTTT. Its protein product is CAWRSAGAGNQPQHF.

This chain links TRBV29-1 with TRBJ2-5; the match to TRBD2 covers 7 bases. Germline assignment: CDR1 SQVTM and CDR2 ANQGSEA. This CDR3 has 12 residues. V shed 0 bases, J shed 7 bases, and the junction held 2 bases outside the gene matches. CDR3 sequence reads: CSVEDSGGTQYF. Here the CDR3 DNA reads TGCAGCGTTGAAGATTCGGGGGGGACCCAGTACTTC. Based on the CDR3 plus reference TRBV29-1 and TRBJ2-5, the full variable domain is SAVISQKPSRDICQRGTSLTIQCQVDSQVTMMFWYRQQPGQSLTLIATANQGSEATYESGFVIDKFPISRPNLTFSTLTVSNMSPEDSSIYLCSVEDSGGTQYFGPGTRLLVL.

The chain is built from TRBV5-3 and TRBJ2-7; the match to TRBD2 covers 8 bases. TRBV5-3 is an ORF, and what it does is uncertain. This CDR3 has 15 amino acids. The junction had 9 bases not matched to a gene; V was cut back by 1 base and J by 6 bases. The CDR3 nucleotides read TGTGCCAGAAGCTTGAAGGGGACTAGATCGCGCGAGCAGTACTTC. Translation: CARSLKGTRSREQYF.

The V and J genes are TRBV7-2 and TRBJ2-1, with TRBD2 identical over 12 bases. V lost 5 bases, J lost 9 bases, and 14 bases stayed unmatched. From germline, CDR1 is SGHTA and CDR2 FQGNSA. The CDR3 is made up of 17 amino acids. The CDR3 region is CASSPTGLAGTRGEQFF. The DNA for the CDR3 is TGTGCCAGCAGCCCCACCGGACTAGCGGGGACGAGGGGTGAGCAGTTCTTC.

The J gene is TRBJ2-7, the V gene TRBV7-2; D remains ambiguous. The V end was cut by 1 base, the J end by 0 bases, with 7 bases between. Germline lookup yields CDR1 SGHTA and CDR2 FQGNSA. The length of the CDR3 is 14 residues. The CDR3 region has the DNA TGTGCCAGCAGCTTAGGCGGCAACTCCTACGAGCAGTACTTC. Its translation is CASSLGGNSYEQYF. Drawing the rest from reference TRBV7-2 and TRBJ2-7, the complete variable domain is GAGVSQSPSNKVTEKGKDVELRCDPISGHTALYWYRQSLGQGLEFLIYFQGNSAPDKSGLPSDRFSAERTGGSVSTLTIQRTQQEDSAVYLCASSLGGNSYEQYFGPGTRLTVT.

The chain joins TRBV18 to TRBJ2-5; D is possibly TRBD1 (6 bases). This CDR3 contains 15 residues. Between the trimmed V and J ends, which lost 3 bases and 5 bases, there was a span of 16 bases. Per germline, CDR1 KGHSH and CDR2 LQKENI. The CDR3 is CASSPDSERGETQYF. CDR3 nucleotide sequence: TGTGCCAGCTCACCCGACAGCGAAAGGGGGGAGACCCAGTACTTC.

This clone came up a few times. CDR3 nucleotides: TGTGCCAGCAGTGGAGAATACTACGAGCAGTACTTC. Its protein product is CASSGEYYEQYF. The gene calls are TRBV2 and TRBJ2-7, with no clear D. The V gene's germline CDR1 is SNHLY and CDR2 FYNNEI. The CDR3 consists of 12 residues. V lost 4 bases and J lost 3, with 7 bases in between.

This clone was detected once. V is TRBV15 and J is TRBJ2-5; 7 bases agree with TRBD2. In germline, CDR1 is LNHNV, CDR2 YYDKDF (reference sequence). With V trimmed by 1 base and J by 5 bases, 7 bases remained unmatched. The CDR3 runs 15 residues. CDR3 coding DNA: TGTGCCACCAGCAGAGGGGGTCCAGCGGGGGAGACCCAGTACTTC. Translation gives CATSRGGPAGETQYF.

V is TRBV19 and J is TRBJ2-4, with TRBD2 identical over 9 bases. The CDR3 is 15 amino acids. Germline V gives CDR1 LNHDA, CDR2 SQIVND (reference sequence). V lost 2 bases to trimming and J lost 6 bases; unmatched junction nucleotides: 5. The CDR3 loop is CASSITSGWGNIQYF. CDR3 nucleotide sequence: TGTGCCAGTAGTATAACTAGCGGGTGGGGAAACATTCAGTACTTC.

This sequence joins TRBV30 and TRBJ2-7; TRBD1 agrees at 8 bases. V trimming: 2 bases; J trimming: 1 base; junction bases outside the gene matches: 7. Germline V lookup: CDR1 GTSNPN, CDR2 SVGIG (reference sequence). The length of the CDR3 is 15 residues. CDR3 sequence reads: CAWSWRQGASYEQYF. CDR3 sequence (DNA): TGTGCCTGGAGTTGGAGGCAGGGGGCATCCTACGAGCAGTACTTC.

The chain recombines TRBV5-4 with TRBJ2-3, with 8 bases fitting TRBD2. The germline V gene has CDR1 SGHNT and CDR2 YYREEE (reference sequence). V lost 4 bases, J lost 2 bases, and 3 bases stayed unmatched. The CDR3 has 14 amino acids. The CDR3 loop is CASSNSGTTDTQYF. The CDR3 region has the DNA TGTGCCAGCAGCAATAGCGGGACCACAGATACGCAGTATTTT. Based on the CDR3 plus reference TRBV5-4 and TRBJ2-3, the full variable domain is ETGVTQSPTHLIKTRGQQVTLRCSSQSGHNTVSWYQQALGQGPQFIFQYYREEENGRGNFPPRFSGLQFPNYSSELNVNALELDDSALYLCASSNSGTTDTQYFGPGTRLTVL.

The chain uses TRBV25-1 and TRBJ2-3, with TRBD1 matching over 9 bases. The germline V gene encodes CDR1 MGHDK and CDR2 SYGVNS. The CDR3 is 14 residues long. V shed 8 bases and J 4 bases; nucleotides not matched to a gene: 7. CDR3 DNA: TGTGCCAGCTCTGGGACAGGGTACCCAGATACGCAGTATTTT. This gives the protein CASSGTGYPDTQYF.

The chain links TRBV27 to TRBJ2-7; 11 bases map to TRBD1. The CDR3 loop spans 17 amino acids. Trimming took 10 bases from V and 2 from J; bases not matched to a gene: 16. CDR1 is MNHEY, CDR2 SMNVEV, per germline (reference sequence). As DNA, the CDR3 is TGTGCCATAACAGCGGGACAGGGGGGTAGGCCGACCTACGAGCAGTACTTC. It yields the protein CAITAGQGGRPTYEQYF.

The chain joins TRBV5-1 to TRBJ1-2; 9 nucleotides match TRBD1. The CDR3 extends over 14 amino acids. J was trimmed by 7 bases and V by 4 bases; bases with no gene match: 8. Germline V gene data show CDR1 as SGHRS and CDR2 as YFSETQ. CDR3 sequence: CASSGGQGLSGYTF. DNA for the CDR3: TGCGCCAGCAGCGGGGGACAGGGACTAAGTGGCTACACCTTC.

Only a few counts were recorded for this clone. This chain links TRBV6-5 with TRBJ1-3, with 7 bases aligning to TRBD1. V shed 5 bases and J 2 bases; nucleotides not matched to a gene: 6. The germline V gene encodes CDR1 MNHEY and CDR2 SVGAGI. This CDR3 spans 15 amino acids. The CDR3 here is CASSLTGATGNTIYF. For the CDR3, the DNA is TGTGCCAGCAGTCTTACAGGGGCGACTGGAAACACCATATATTTT.

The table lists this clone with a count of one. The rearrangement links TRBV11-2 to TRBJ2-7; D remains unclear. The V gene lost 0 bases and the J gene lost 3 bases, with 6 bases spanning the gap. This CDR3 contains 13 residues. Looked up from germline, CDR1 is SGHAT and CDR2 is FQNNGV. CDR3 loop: CASSLDRGYEQYF. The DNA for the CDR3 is TGTGCCAGCAGCTTAGATCGCGGCTACGAGCAGTACTTC.

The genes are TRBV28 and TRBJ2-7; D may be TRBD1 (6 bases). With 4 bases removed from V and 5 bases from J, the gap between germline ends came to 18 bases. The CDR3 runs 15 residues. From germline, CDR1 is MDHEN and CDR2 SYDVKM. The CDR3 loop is CASSYDRDKPNEQYF. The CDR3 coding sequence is TGTGCCAGCAGTTACGACCGGGACAAGCCCAACGAGCAGTACTTC.

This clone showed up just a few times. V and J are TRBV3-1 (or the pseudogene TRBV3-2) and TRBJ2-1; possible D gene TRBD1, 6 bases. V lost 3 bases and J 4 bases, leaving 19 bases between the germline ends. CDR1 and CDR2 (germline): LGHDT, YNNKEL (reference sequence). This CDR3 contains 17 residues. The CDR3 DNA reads TGTGCCAGCAGCCAGTACCGTCCGGGACACCTTTACAATGAGCAGTTCTTC. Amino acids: CASSQYRPGHLYNEQFF.

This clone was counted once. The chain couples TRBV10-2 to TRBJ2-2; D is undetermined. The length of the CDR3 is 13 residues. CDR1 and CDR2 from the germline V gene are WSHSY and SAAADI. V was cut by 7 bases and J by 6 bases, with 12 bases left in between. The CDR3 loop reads CASNGARPGELFF. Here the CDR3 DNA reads TGCGCCAGCAATGGTGCGAGGCCCGGGGAGCTGTTTTTT.

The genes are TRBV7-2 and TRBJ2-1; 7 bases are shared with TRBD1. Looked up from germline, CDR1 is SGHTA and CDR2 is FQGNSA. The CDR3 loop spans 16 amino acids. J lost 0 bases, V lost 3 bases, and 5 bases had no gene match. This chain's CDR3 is CASSLLGQPSYNEQFF. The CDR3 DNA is TGTGCCAGCAGCTTGCTGGGACAGCCCTCCTACAATGAGCAGTTCTTC.

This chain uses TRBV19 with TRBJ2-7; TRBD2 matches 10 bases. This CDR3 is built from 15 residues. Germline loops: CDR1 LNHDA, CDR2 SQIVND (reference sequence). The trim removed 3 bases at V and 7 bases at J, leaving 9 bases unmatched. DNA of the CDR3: TGTGCCAGTAGTATCTCCCTAGCGGGGGTTGTGGAGCAGTACTTC. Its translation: CASSISLAGVVEQYF.

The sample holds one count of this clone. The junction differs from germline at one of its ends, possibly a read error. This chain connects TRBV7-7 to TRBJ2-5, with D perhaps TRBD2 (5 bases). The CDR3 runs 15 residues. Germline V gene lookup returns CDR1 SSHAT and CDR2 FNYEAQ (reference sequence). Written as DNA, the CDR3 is TGTGCTAGCAGCTTTAACGCCCCTTCCGAGGGGACCCAGTACTTC. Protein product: CASSFNAPSEGTQYF.

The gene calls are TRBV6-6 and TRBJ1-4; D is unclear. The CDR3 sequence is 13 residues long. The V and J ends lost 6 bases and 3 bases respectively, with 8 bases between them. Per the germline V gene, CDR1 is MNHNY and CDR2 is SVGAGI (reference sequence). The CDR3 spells CASSRRANEKLFF. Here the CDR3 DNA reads TGTGCCAGCAGCCGACGTGCTAATGAAAAACTGTTTTTT.

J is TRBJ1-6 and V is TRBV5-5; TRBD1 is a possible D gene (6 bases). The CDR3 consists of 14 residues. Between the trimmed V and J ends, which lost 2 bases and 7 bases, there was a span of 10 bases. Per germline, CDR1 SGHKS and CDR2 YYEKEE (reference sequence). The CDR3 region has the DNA TGTGCCAGCAGCTTCGGACAGAACAATTCACCCCTCCACTTT. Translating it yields CASSFGQNNSPLHF.